Below, 6 T cell receptor beta chains from the same sample are listed, as sequenced in a study of T cell changes during pregnancy in multiple sclerosis (dated by TCRdb to 2018 to 2020). The receptor library was made with the immunoSEQ multiplex PCR assay. The immuneACCESS repertoire file appears here via TCRdb, limited to in-frame rearrangements. These files lack a portion of the clones; in checked studies, under half of the deficit traces to unresolved V genes, and the cause of the others is not known. Present in this sample are 79,000 or so clones, around 85% of which were seen just once. Of the sample, 3% to 3.5% is held by the ten largest clones. Specimen: peripheral blood, collected before pregnancy. The source is a female donor with multiple sclerosis, enrolled in a pregnancy study.

This sequence joins TRBV4-1 and TRBJ2-1; D is ambiguous. This CDR3 is built from 12 residues. Trimming removed 0 bases at V and 13 bases at J, with 10 bases between. Looked up from germline, CDR1 is MGHRA and CDR2 is YSYEKL. The CDR3 nucleotides read TGCGCCAGCAGCCAAGATCCCGCGGTACAGTTCTTC. It yields the protein CASSQDPAVQFF.

The chain uses TRBV5-4 and TRBJ2-2; D perhaps matches TRBD2 (5 bases). Germline assignment: CDR1 SGHNT and CDR2 YYREEE (reference sequence). V gave up 5 bases and J gave up 7 bases, with 15 bases separating them. CDR3 length equals 14 residues. The CDR3 sequence: CASSPRDRVGELFF. The CDR3 DNA follows: TGTGCCAGCAGTCCTCGGGATCGGGTCGGGGAGCTGTTTTTT.

In this sample, this clone turned up a few times. The chain recombines TRBV30 with TRBJ2-3; D gene ambiguous. V was cut by 5 bases and J by 6 bases, with 9 bases left in between. The CDR3 has 11 residues. CDR1 and CDR2 (germline): GTSNPN, SVGIG (reference sequence). CDR3 protein: CAWSVGDTQYF. As DNA, the CDR3 is TGTGCCTGGTCTGTCGGGGATACGCAGTATTTT. The full variable domain, completed using reference TRBV30 and TRBJ2-3, is SQTIHQWPATLVQPVGSPLSLECTVEGTSNPNLYWYRQAAGRGLQLLFYSVGIGQISSEVPQNLSASRPQDRQFILSSKKLLLSDSGFYLCAWSVGDTQYFGPGTRLTVL.

This rearrangement joins TRBV11-2 to TRBJ1-1; TRBD1 aligns across 7 bases. The length of the CDR3 is 14 residues. The V gene end was trimmed by 2 bases and the J gene end by 4 bases; junction bases not matched to a gene: 4. In germline, CDR1 is SGHAT, CDR2 FQNNGV. CDR3 coding DNA: TGTGCCAGCAGCTTACAACAGGGGAGCACTGAAGCTTTCTTT. It codes for CASSLQQGSTEAFF.

The chain carries TRBV4-1 and TRBJ2-3; 7 positions agree with TRBD2. The CDR3 runs to 17 residues. Germline V gene sequence: CDR1 MGHRA, CDR2 YSYEKL. The V gene end was trimmed by 4 bases and the J gene end by 0 bases; junction bases not matched to a gene: 10. The CDR3 DNA is TGCGCCAGCAGCCGGGGGGGAGGGCGGGGGAGCACAGATACGCAGTATTTT. This sequence encodes CASSRGGGRGSTDTQYF.

J is TRBJ1-2 and V is TRBV27; unclear D gene. Per the germline V gene, CDR1 is MNHEY and CDR2 is SMNVEV (reference sequence). The V end was cut by 10 bases, the J end by 3 bases, with 9 bases between. This CDR3 has 11 residues. In DNA form, the CDR3 reads TGTGCCAACACCTCTGACTATGGCTACACCTTC. Amino acid sequence: CANTSDYGYTF.